This passage covers 24 T cell receptor beta chains from one sample sequenced in a study of cytomegalovirus exposure and HLA in healthy donors. PCR employed 60 Vbeta and 13 Jbeta primers. This table comes from immunoSEQ multiplex PCR, and its TCRdb copy is limited to in-frame clones, with some not included. The data contain some 120,000 clones, 75% to 85% of them singletons. The sample consisted of PBMCs. These receptors all come from a male donor in good health and CMV-seropositive.

About this clone: Additional DNA sequences in this sample encode the identical CDR3. The rearrangement joins TRBV28 to TRBJ1-2; a weak D match, TRBD1 (5 bases). V was pared by 2 bases and J by 4 bases, with 8 bases between. CDR3 size: 13 residues. The germline V gene has CDR1 MDHEN and CDR2 SYDVKM. The CDR3 DNA follows: TGTGCCAGCAGTTTACAGGGTCCCTATGGCTACACCTTC. Protein sequence: CASSLQGPYGYTF.

The V call is TRBV28, the J call TRBJ1-1; 8 bases line up with TRBD1. J was trimmed by 8 bases and V by 5 bases; bases with no gene match: 4. Germline CDR1 is MDHEN and CDR2 is SYDVKM. The length of the CDR3 is 12 residues. CDR3 in DNA: TGTGCCAGCAGTACGGACAGGGAGGAAGCTTTCTTT. Its translation: CASSTDREEAFF.

V gene TRBV27 combines with J gene TRBJ2-2; no definite D call. The ends were cut back, 4 bases at V and 1 base at J, with 16 bases in the middle. Germline V gene data show CDR1 as MNHEY and CDR2 as SMNVEV (reference sequence). The CDR3 runs 17 residues. CDR3 loop: CASSSLASERNTGELFF. Written as DNA, the CDR3 is TGTGCCAGCAGTTCCCTGGCTTCGGAGCGGAACACCGGGGAGCTGTTTTTT.

The chain uses TRBV4-3 and TRBJ2-5, with D possibly matching TRBD2 (5 bases). Germline CDR1 LGHNA, CDR2 YSLEER. The CDR3 covers 13 residues. The V end was cut by 4 bases, the J end by 6 bases, with 12 bases between. In nucleotides, the CDR3 is TGCGCCAGCAGCCCGGGCCCGGGGAAGACCCAGTACTTC. Amino acid sequence: CASSPGPGKTQYF.

J is TRBJ2-1 and V is TRBV7-9; maybe TRBD2 (6 bases). This CDR3 contains 15 residues. V was shortened by 4 bases and J by 0 bases, with 10 bases between the two germline ends. Germline loops: CDR1 SEHNR, CDR2 FQNEAQ (reference sequence). CDR3 nucleotide sequence: TGTGCCAGCAGCTCCCAGCGGGTCTCCTACAATGAGCAGTTCTTC. Protein: CASSSQRVSYNEQFF.

This clone was found once. The junction departs from the called germline gene at one end, perhaps through a read error. This chain joins TRBV4-3 and TRBJ2-1; D possibly corresponds to TRBD2 (5 bases). Germline values: CDR1 LGHNA, CDR2 YSLEER. The CDR3 has 15 residues. The CDR3 DNA reads as TGCGCCGGCAGCCAAGACGCGGGCTCCTACAATGAGCAGTTCTTC. The encoded protein is CAGSQDAGSYNEQFF.

The rearrangement uses TRBV11-1 and TRBJ2-3; TRBD2 agrees at 12 bases. The CDR3 contains 15 residues. V dropped 3 bases and J dropped 6; count of bases not matched to a gene: 4. Germline lookup yields CDR1 SGHAT and CDR2 FQDESV (reference sequence). The CDR3 here is CASSFLAGGPDTQYF. In DNA form, the CDR3 reads TGTGCCAGCAGCTTCCTAGCGGGAGGGCCCGATACGCAGTATTTT.

The gene calls are TRBV10-3 and TRBJ2-7; D is perhaps TRBD1 (5 bases). Germline V CDR1 and CDR2: ENHRY, SYGVKD. Trimming took off 0 bases at V and 6 bases at J, with 6 bases between the two ends. The CDR3 is 12 residues long. As DNA, the CDR3 is TGTGCCATCAGTGAGTCCAGGGTCGAGCAGTACTTC. Encoded protein: CAISESRVEQYF.

The chain employs TRBV6-5 and TRBJ2-7; TRBD1 matches at 10 bases. The germline V gene encodes CDR1 MNHEY and CDR2 SVGAGI. The CDR3 runs to 14 residues. V gave up 6 bases and J gave up 6 bases; unmatched junction bases: 8. The CDR3 here is CASRTGTGVREQYF. In nucleotides, the CDR3 is TGTGCCAGCAGAACCGGGACAGGGGTGCGCGAGCAGTACTTC.

The chain joins TRBV7-9 to TRBJ2-3, with 9 bases aligning to TRBD2. V was pared by 4 bases and J by 1 base, with 0 bases of the junction left unmatched. The CDR3 consists of 14 residues. Germline CDR1 and CDR2: SEHNR and FQNEAQ (reference sequence). CDR3 in amino acids: CASSWTSGTDTQYF. The CDR3 DNA is TGTGCCAGCAGCTGGACTAGCGGCACAGATACGCAGTATTTT.

V gene TRBV29-1 combines with J gene TRBJ2-7; 7 bases match TRBD2. The germline CDR1 and CDR2 sequences are SQVTM and ANQGSEA. The CDR3 runs to 11 residues. V was clipped by 6 bases and J by 7 bases; unmatched bases: 6. The CDR3 nucleotides read TGCAGCGTGGCGGGGGTAGGGGAGCAGTACTTC. It yields the protein CSVAGVGEQYF.

The V gene is TRBV7-2, the J gene TRBJ2-2, with 10 nucleotides matching TRBD2. Unmatched junction bases numbered 3, after V lost 5 bases and J lost 0 bases. CDR1 and CDR2 from the germline V gene are SGHTA and FQGNSA. The CDR3 totals 16 residues. DNA for the CDR3: TGTGCCAGCAGCACCGGACTAGCGGCGAACACCGGGGAGCTGTTTTTT. This gives the protein CASSTGLAANTGELFF.

J is TRBJ1-5 and V is TRBV25-1; 7 positions agree with TRBD1. There are 14 residues in the CDR3. Germline CDR1 reads MGHDK; CDR2 reads SYGVNS. The ends lost 5 bases at V and 6 bases at J; junction bases unmatched: 7. CDR3 residues: CASSRQGAGQPQHF. For the CDR3, the DNA is TGTGCCAGCAGTAGACAGGGTGCAGGTCAGCCCCAGCATTTT.

This clone was seen a handful of times. V usage is TRBV7-2 and J usage is TRBJ2-3, with 8 bases that match TRBD1. CDR1 and CDR2 (germline): SGHTA, FQGNSA. J lost 4 bases, V lost 1 base, and 4 bases had no gene match. This CDR3 region has 15 residues. The CDR3 loop reads CASSLVGQGSDTQYF. As DNA, the CDR3 is TGTGCCAGCAGCTTAGTAGGACAGGGCTCAGATACGCAGTATTTT.

This rearrangement joins TRBV7-8 to TRBJ2-1; D perhaps matches TRBD2 (6 bases). V lost 1 base, J lost 2 bases, and 15 bases lay in between. Germline assignment: CDR1 SGHVS and CDR2 FQNEAQ. This CDR3 is 17 amino acids long. The CDR3 DNA follows: TGTGCCAGCAGCTTAGTCGGGAGAAGAGGGGCCTACAATGAGCAGTTCTTC. Translating it yields CASSLVGRRGAYNEQFF.

There are a few counts of this clone. This chain links TRBV30 with TRBJ2-2; 14 bases map to TRBD2. V trimming: 0 bases; J trimming: 3 bases; junction bases outside the gene matches: 12. CDR1 GTSNPN and CDR2 SVGIG come from the germline V gene (reference sequence). The CDR3 runs to 20 residues. The CDR3 DNA reads as TGTGCCTGGAGTGTGGGATGGGGACTAGCGGGAGTAAGGGACACCGGGGAGCTGTTTTTT. This codes for CAWSVGWGLAGVRDTGELFF.

J is TRBJ2-5 and V is TRBV25-1, with D hard to call. This CDR3 contains 11 residues. Trimming took 0 bases from V and 7 from J, leaving 3 bases between them. Germline CDR1 MGHDK, CDR2 SYGVNS. The chain's CDR3 is CASSEYGTQYF. CDR3 bases: TGTGCCAGCAGTGAATACGGGACCCAGTACTTC.

The rearrangement links TRBV2 to TRBJ1-2, with D possibly being TRBD1 (5 bases). CDR3 length equals 12 residues. In germline, CDR1 is SNHLY, CDR2 FYNNEI. Trimming shortened V by 4 bases and J by 8 bases, and 11 bases separated the two germline ends. In DNA, the CDR3 is TGTGCCAGCAGTGCCGACAGCTGGGGCTACACCTTC. This sequence encodes CASSADSWGYTF.

This sequence joins TRBV19 and TRBJ1-1; D is possibly TRBD1 (6 bases). From germline, CDR1 is LNHDA and CDR2 SQIVND (reference sequence). The CDR3 length is 11 residues. The ends were cut back, 11 bases at V and 8 bases at J, with 15 bases in the middle. The CDR3 loop is CAGRGGEEAFF. In DNA, the CDR3 is TGTGCCGGGAGGGGGGGCGAGGAAGCTTTCTTT.

This clone appeared a single time. The rearrangement links TRBV7-2 to TRBJ2-7; a weak D match, TRBD2 (6 bases). The germline V gene has CDR1 SGHTA and CDR2 FQGNSA. V lost 4 bases and J lost 4, with 14 bases in between. The CDR3 spans 14 residues. The CDR3 reads CASSSTGTQYEQYF. The CDR3 coding sequence is TGTGCCAGCAGCTCAACCGGGACTCAATACGAGCAGTACTTC.

The chain uses TRBV19 and TRBJ2-7, with 7 bases aligning to TRBD1. Germline loops: CDR1 LNHDA, CDR2 SQIVND (reference sequence). This CDR3 spans 15 amino acids. V dropped 1 base and J dropped 5; count of bases not matched to a gene: 8. The CDR3 loop reads CASSIGQGGFNEQYF. The CDR3, as DNA: TGTGCCAGTAGTATAGGACAGGGTGGGTTCAACGAGCAGTACTTC.

The chain recombines TRBV19 with TRBJ2-7; maybe TRBD1 (6 bases). V lost 3 bases and J 0 bases, leaving 9 bases between the germline ends. The CDR3 sequence is 14 residues long. From germline, CDR1 is LNHDA and CDR2 SQIVND (reference sequence). The CDR3 region is CASSITGSSYEQYF. The CDR3 coding sequence is TGTGCCAGTAGTATCACAGGGAGCTCCTACGAGCAGTACTTC. Together with reference TRBV19 and TRBJ2-7, the CDR3 gives the full variable domain: DGGITQSPKYLFRKEGQNVTLSCEQNLNHDAMYWYRQDPGQGLRLIYYSQIVNDFQKGDIAEGYSVSREKKESFPLTVTSAQKNPTAFYLCASSITGSSYEQYFGPGTRLTVT.

A word on this clone: Its ends do not fully match the called genes, so a read error is possible. The chain links TRBV5-4 to TRBJ2-7; 9 positions match TRBD2. This CDR3 is 15 amino acids long. Germline CDR1 is SGHNT and CDR2 is YYREEE (reference sequence). CDR3: CASSLVAGGHHERYF. In nucleotides, the CDR3 is TGTGCCAGCAGCTTGGTGGCGGGAGGGCATCACGAGCGGTACTTC. Full variable domain (remainder filled in from reference TRBV5-4 and TRBJ2-7): ETGVTQSPTHLIKTRGQQVTLRCSSQSGHNTVSWYQQALGQGPQFIFQYYREEENGRGNFPPRFSGLQFPNYSSELNVNALELDDSALYLCASSLVAGGHHERYFGPGTRLTVT.

CDR3 sequence (DNA): TGTGCAACCTCGGCAGGGTCGAACACCGGGGAGCTGTTTTTT. Translation gives CATSAGSNTGELFF. V usage is TRBV28 and J usage is TRBJ2-2; D is perhaps TRBD1 (5 bases). The CDR3 is 14 residues long. In germline, CDR1 is MDHEN, CDR2 SYDVKM.